One T cell receptor (beta chain) is described in this entry. This clonotype was seen repeatedly, ten times or more. No cognate antigen has been identified for it. Base qualities were left out, and no much larger clone turns up one base away. The cysteine opens and the phenylalanine closes a CDR3 of 16 amino acids. Left in the record is the CDR3 DNA by itself, 48 bases read in frame from the first base. CDR1 and CDR2 were assigned from the germline V gene (reference sequence) as SEHNR and FQNEAQ. The germline ends are 10 bases apart after V is trimmed by 1 base and J by 0 bases. Instrument used: Illumina NovaSeq 6000. Synthesis of TCR cDNA relied on 5'RACE template switching, a step that introduced a universal primer site along with unique molecular identifiers. Priming of cDNA synthesis was performed from both the TCR alpha and TCR beta constant segments. Library amplification involved two PCR steps, and the second step added sample barcodes and sequencing adapters. Sequencing of the libraries was done on either Illumina HiSeq 2500 (2x100 bp) or NovaSeq (2x150 bp). On the authors' methods: MIGEC was used to demultiplex reads and collapse the reads into UMI consensus sequences, and MiXCR was used for V(D)J alignment. Vaccine-responding clonotypes were identified with edgeR using replicate PBMC samples, with FDR below 0.01 and a log2 fold change above 5 up to day 15 being required. CD4 or CD8 identity was assigned to each bulk clonotype according to whether the clonotype was present at higher abundance in the sequenced CD4 repertoire or the sequenced CD8 repertoire. The public reads were run again by TCRdb, first through fastp at Q25 and then through MiXCR, and only productive beta chains were kept. Every CDR3 protein is listed once, alongside the most common genes and DNA of its rows. TCRdb assigned the V and J calls; the authors' analysis was not used. Across this sample there are approximately 90,000 distinct CDR3 sequences, with approximately 5.5% seen only once. About 40% of the sample belongs to the ten largest clones.

The record originates from a study of T cells after yellow fever vaccination (dated by TCRdb to about 2019). With respect to the entire study: Libraries from fractions with low cell numbers were prepared with the SMART-Seq v4 Ultra Low Input RNA kit. To track T-cell clones before and after primary and booster YFV17D yellow fever vaccination, bulk TCR alpha and beta repertoires were sequenced longitudinally. Two healthy male donors, one aged 18 to 29 and one aged 30 to 40 years, made up the cohort. Bulk PBMC replicates and cell subsets were isolated from blood drawn at multiple timepoints before and after both primary and secondary immunization. General findings and caveats noted by the study authors: A small fraction of clonotypes showed up in both the CD4 and CD8 compartments, probably as a result of convergent recombination. Most clones expanded after primary vaccination (96% of CD4 and 88% of CD8) were re-detected after the booster, suggesting that broad memory maintenance occurred. The secondary T-cell response was weaker than the primary response but faster, peaking on day 5 instead of day 15. FACS-sorted repertoires could contain abundant contaminating clonotypes from the bulk population, so computational filtering was required. Only a couple of donors were included in the study, so the extent to which the findings can be generalized is limited.

The meaning of the sample's treatment or condition label: live attenuated yellow fever vaccine strain. A standard Ficoll-Paque protocol was used to isolate PBMCs from peripheral blood. Dynabeads CD4 and CD8 positive selection kits were used to isolate the CD4 and CD8 T-cell fractions. TriZol was used to extract RNA from bulk PBMCs, from CD4 and CD8 fractions, and from dextramer-positive and dextramer-negative fractions. The receptor was isolated from a man between 18 and 29 years old who received the YFV17D yellow fever vaccine. The V and J genes are TRBV7-9 and TRBJ2-1; TRBD2 is possibly the D segment (6 matching bases). The input for sequencing was CD8+ T cells sorted from PBMCs, taken 10 days after the yellow fever booster vaccination. The CDR3 region has the sequence CASSLDRGSSYNEQFF. The nucleotide sequence is TGTGCCAGCAGCTTAGATCGGGGGAGCTCCTACAATGAGCAGTTCTTC.